This entry lists 20 T cell receptor beta chains sequenced from one sample in a study of blood T cell repertoires in COVID-19. The data were produced by immunoSEQ multiplex PCR, yet TCRdb's version contains in-frame clones alone and is incomplete. The sample lists approximately 400,000 clones; 75% to 90% were seen once. The sample consisted of PBMCs or T cells enriched from blood (not recorded which). The receptor source for this set is a woman in her fifties or sixties who had recovered from COVID-19.

This clone was counted only a few times. This chain joins TRBV19 and TRBJ1-2, with 7 bases that match TRBD1. The germline CDR1 and CDR2 sequences are LNHDA and SQIVND (reference sequence). This CDR3 is built from 11 residues. V lost 6 bases to trimming and J lost 8 bases; unmatched junction nucleotides: 3. The CDR3 here is CASSSGGGYTF. CDR3 DNA sequence: TGTGCCAGTAGCTCAGGGGGAGGCTACACCTTC.

Regarding this clone: The DNA is omitted, as the CDR3 cannot be located on it reliably, and the CDR3 follows TCRdb's listing. This chain joins TRBV19 and TRBJ1-2; the table names TRBD1, a call not compared with the DNA. Germline CDR1 is LNHDA and CDR2 is SQIVND (reference sequence). A total of 15 residues make up the CDR3, ends included. CDR3 in amino acids: CASSLRQGYTFGYTF.

The rearrangement links TRBV10-3 to TRBJ1-2; D perhaps matches TRBD1 (6 bases). From germline, CDR1 is ENHRY and CDR2 SYGVKD. Trimming cost V 0 bases and J 5 bases, with 10 bases left between them. This CDR3 comprises 14 residues. Written as DNA, the CDR3 is TGTGCCATCAGTGAGTCGAGGGACAATTATGGCTACACCTTC. Residues: CAISESRDNYGYTF.

This clone was seen more than once but under ten times. The chain is built from TRBV7-2 and TRBJ1-4, with 7 bases lining up with TRBD1. J was trimmed by 4 bases and V by 1 base; bases with no gene match: 3. The CDR3 runs to 15 residues. Germline CDR1 SGHTA, CDR2 FQGNSA. The CDR3 sequence: CASSLVGTVNEKLFF. The CDR3 bases are TGTGCCAGCAGCTTAGTGGGGACAGTTAATGAAAAACTGTTTTTT.

V gene TRBV2 combines with J gene TRBJ1-1, with a weak D call TRBD1 (5 bases). The ends were cut back, 8 bases at V and 3 bases at J, with 22 bases in the middle. The CDR3 has 16 residues. CDR1 and CDR2 (germline): SNHLY, FYNNEI. The CDR3 loop reads CASPPHSGHPDTEAFF. CDR3 nucleotides: TGTGCCAGCCCCCCTCACAGTGGACACCCAGACACTGAAGCTTTCTTT. Using reference TRBV2 and TRBJ1-1 for the parts outside the CDR3, the full variable domain is EPEVTQTPSHQVTQMGQEVILRCVPISNHLYFYWYRQILGQKVEFLVSFYNNEISEKSEIFDDQFSVERPDGSNFTLKIRSTKLEDSAMYFCASPPHSGHPDTEAFFGQGTRLTVV.

This clone was seen just once. The chain joins TRBV5-8 to TRBJ2-7; 9 bases agree with TRBD1. CDR3 size: 15 residues. J gave up 5 bases and V 4 bases, and 10 bases lay outside the gene matches. Germline CDR1 SGHTS, CDR2 YDEGEE. CDR3 sequence (DNA): TGTGCCAGCAGCCCGGACAGGGGCCAAGTCGACGAGCAGTACTTC. Translation gives CASSPDRGQVDEQYF.

This clone has only a few counts. The rearrangement uses TRBV4-1 and TRBJ2-2; D gene ambiguous. There are 15 residues in the CDR3. Germline assignment: CDR1 MGHRA and CDR2 YSYEKL. The V end was cut by 0 bases, the J end by 0 bases, with 5 bases between. CDR3 in DNA: TGCGCCAGCAGCCAAGATGACACGAACACCGGGGAGCTGTTTTTT. Its protein is CASSQDDTNTGELFF.

The chain carries TRBV11-2 and TRBJ2-7; 10 bases fit TRBD2. The CDR3 consists of 15 residues. V shed 1 base, J shed 4 bases, and the junction held 4 bases outside the gene matches. Germline V gene sequence: CDR1 SGHAT, CDR2 FQNNGV. The CDR3 protein is CASSLGAGGPYEQYF. CDR3 nucleotides: TGTGCCAGCAGCTTAGGAGCGGGGGGGCCTTACGAGCAGTACTTC. Full variable domain (missing parts from reference TRBV11-2 and TRBJ2-7): EAGVAQSPRYKIIEKRQSVAFWCNPISGHATLYWYQQILGQGPKLLIQFQNNGVVDDSQLPKDRFSAERLKGVDSTLKIQPAKLEDSAVYLCASSLGAGGPYEQYFGPGTRLTVT.

J is TRBJ2-1 and V is TRBV7-9, with a tentative D call TRBD1 (5 bases). The germline CDR1 and CDR2 sequences are SEHNR and FQNEAQ (reference sequence). The CDR3 totals 14 residues. Between the trimmed V and J ends, which lost 6 bases and 4 bases, there was a span of 13 bases. The CDR3 region is CASRGVSNYNEQFF. In nucleotides, the CDR3 is TGTGCCAGCAGAGGGGTTTCGAATTACAATGAGCAGTTCTTC.

The chain recombines TRBV30 with TRBJ1-6; D is unresolved. Trimming removed 3 bases at V and 7 bases at J, with 10 bases between. The CDR3 has 13 residues. Germline loops: CDR1 GTSNPN, CDR2 SVGIG (reference sequence). CDR3 nucleotides: TGTGCCTGGAGGAGTGTGAGGAATTCACCCCTCCACTTT. This sequence encodes CAWRSVRNSPLHF.

This sequence joins TRBV5-1 and TRBJ2-7; 12 positions match TRBD2. The J segment lost 3 bases and the V segment lost 0 bases, leaving 13 bases of the junction unmatched. The CDR3 covers 19 residues. Germline V gene lookup returns CDR1 SGHRS and CDR2 YFSETQ. The CDR3 here is CASSLVVSSGGAQFYEQYF. The CDR3, as DNA: TGCGCCAGCAGCTTGGTAGTATCTAGCGGGGGGGCTCAATTCTACGAGCAGTACTTC.

A word on this clone: The identical CDR3 is also encoded by other nucleotide sequences in the sample. This sequence joins TRBV7-2 and TRBJ1-4; D uncertain. The CDR3 has 14 residues. Per germline, CDR1 SGHTA and CDR2 FQGNSA. V shed 2 bases and J shed 1 base, with 5 bases lying between them. Here the CDR3 DNA reads TGTGCCAGCAGCTTAAGTAGAACTAATGAAAAACTGTTTTTT. Its protein product is CASSLSRTNEKLFF.

The CDR3 sequence: CASSLGGGAEQYF. Written as DNA, the CDR3 is TGTGCCAGCTCACTAGGAGGAGGAGCGGAGCAGTACTTC. The chain is built from TRBV19 and TRBJ2-7, with a possible D match to TRBD2 (5 bases). Germline CDR1 LNHDA, CDR2 SQIVND (reference sequence). The CDR3 extends over 13 amino acids. The V gene lost 9 bases and the J gene lost 7 bases, with 19 bases spanning the gap.

This clone was observed a few times. The chain joins TRBV28 to TRBJ1-1; 7 bases are shared with TRBD1. Germline CDR1 is MDHEN and CDR2 is SYDVKM. The CDR3 is 12 residues long. The ends lost 6 bases at V and 7 bases at J; junction bases unmatched: 5. The CDR3 bases are TGTGCCAGCAGGGAGGGGACAGTTGAAGCTTTCTTT. This translates into CASREGTVEAFF.

The chain employs TRBV5-1 and TRBJ1-2, with 7 bases identical to TRBD1. J lost 6 bases, V lost 3 bases, and 8 bases had no gene match. From germline, CDR1 is SGHRS and CDR2 YFSETQ. The CDR3 sequence is 14 residues long. In DNA, the CDR3 is TGCGCCAGCAGCTCCACCCGGGACAGACATGGCTACACCTTC. This gives the protein CASSSTRDRHGYTF.

The chain joins TRBV6-2 or TRBV6-3 to TRBJ2-3, with unresolved D. The better agreement between TRBJ1-5 and the DNA end casts doubt on the J call. Germline V lookup: CDR1 MNHEY, CDR2 SVGEGT. The CDR3 runs to 16 residues. CDR3 sequence: CASSTGLAGELDTQHF. In DNA form, the CDR3 reads TGTGCCAGCAGCACCGGACTAGCGGGAGAGCTAGATACGCAGCATTTT.

The gene calls are TRBV6-5 and TRBJ1-2, with TRBD1 matching 9 bases. The germline CDR1 and CDR2 sequences are MNHEY and SVGAGI. The CDR3 is 14 residues long. V dropped 2 bases and J dropped 8; count of bases not matched to a gene: 6. CDR3 DNA: TGTGCCAGCAGTTACACCGGGACAGGGCGCGGCTACACCTTC. Encoded protein: CASSYTGTGRGYTF.

In this sample, this clone turned up once. This rearrangement joins TRBV25-1 to TRBJ1-1, with D possibly matching TRBD1 (5 bases). Germline CDR1 reads MGHDK; CDR2 reads SYGVNS. V lost 8 bases, J lost 3 bases, and 7 bases lay in between. This CDR3 has 11 amino acids. CDR3 loop: CASGAHTEAFF. The CDR3 region has the DNA TGTGCCAGCGGGGCCCACACTGAAGCTTTCTTT.

The chain uses TRBV11-3 and TRBJ2-5, with D tentatively TRBD2 (5 bases). Germline V lookup: CDR1 SGHNT, CDR2 YENEEA. This CDR3 spans 14 amino acids. V shed 5 bases and J shed 2 bases, with 12 bases lying between them. The CDR3 protein is CASSQGRGQETQYF. DNA for the CDR3: TGTGCCAGCAGCCAAGGACGGGGACAAGAGACCCAGTACTTC.

V usage is TRBV3-1 (or the pseudogene TRBV3-2) and J usage is TRBJ1-3; a weak D match, TRBD1 (6 bases). Germline V CDR1 and CDR2: LGHDT, YNNKEL (reference sequence). V was clipped by 8 bases and J by 2 bases, with 10 bases between them. CDR3 size: 13 residues. CDR3 nucleotides: TGTGCCAGCGGCCGGGACACTGGAAACACCATATATTTT. Its translation is CASGRDTGNTIYF.